This TCR beta chain came from a study of blood T cell repertoires in COVID-19. Looking at the study overall: There were acute and convalescent COVID-19 samples, and they came from the United States, Italy and Spain. The cDNA or gDNA used as material had been derived from T cells, B-cell-depleted T cells, or PBMCs.

Authors' methods: Estimation of nucleated cell counts was performed using reference gene primer amplification. This table comes from immunoSEQ multiplex PCR, and its TCRdb copy is limited to in-frame clones, with some not included. D and trimming come from the DNA, and the V and J calls and clone size come from that table. The sample records tens of thousands of clones, approximately 89% being singletons. This CDR3 contains 15 residues. The trim removed 4 bases at V and 4 bases at J, leaving 7 bases unmatched. Germline V lookup: CDR1 SGDLS, CDR2 YYNGEE. This TCR was recovered from a man in his fifties with acute or convalescent COVID-19. Material: peripheral blood. The V call is TRBV9, the J call TRBJ1-3; 8 bases agree with TRBD1. CDR3 sequence (DNA): TGTGCCAGCAGCCAGACAGGGGCGTTAGGAAACACCATATATTTT. Encoded protein: CASSQTGALGNTIYF.